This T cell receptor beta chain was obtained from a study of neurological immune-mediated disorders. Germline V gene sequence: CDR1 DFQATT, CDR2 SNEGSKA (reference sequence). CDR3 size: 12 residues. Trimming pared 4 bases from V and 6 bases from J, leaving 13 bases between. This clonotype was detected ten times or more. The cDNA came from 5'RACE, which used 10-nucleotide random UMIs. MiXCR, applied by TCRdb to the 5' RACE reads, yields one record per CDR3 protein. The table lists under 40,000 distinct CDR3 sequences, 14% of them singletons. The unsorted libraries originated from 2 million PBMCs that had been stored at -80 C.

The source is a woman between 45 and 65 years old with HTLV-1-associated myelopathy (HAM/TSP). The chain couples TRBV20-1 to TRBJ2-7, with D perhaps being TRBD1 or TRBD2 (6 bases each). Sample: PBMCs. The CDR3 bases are TGCAGTGCTAACACAGGGCGGGGCGAGCAGTACGTC. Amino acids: CSANTGRGEQYV.